The clone carrying this TCR beta chain was observed at least ten times. Its cognate antigen is unknown. Amplification of TCR beta CDR3 regions used RNA as the template. Carried out on the TCR CDR3, a first-round RT-PCR used the HTBI primer set. Each CDR3 protein gets one entry after TCRdb re-called the multiplex PCR reads with MiXCR. Of hundreds of thousands of distinct CDR3 sequences listed, roughly 17% are singletons. This CDR3 has 13 amino acids. V dropped 7 bases and J dropped 6; count of bases not matched to a gene: 8. Germline V gene data show CDR1 as GTSNPN and CDR2 as SVGIG (reference sequence). The sample is drawn from a study of T cells in Graves' hyperthyroidism and ophthalmopathy. Across the whole study: Before treatment of any kind, peripheral blood was taken at initial diagnosis.

Diagnosing involved the use of clinical symptoms, serum thyroxine and TRAb, thyroid ultrasound and orbital computed tomography. Study-level findings and limits: The authors' 13 V-J model separated ophthalmopathy from stable hyperthyroidism. Within blood appeared most thyroid clonotypes that had expanded above 0.001.

The receptor was derived from a woman in her thirties with Graves' hyperthyroidism. This chain links TRBV30 with TRBJ2-2, with 7 bases aligning to TRBD2. Sequenced sample: blood. This CDR3 is CAFQAGIAGELFF. CDR3 nucleotides: TGTGCCTTCCAAGCGGGGATTGCCGGGGAGCTGTTTTTT.